A single sample is the source of the 8 T cell receptor beta chains below, sequenced in a study of T cell responses to AZD1222 COVID-19 vaccine (dated by TCRdb to the early 2020s). What this sample's time point label stands for: baseline before first vaccination. Library creation used the immunoSEQ multiplex PCR assay. TCRdb's version of the immuneACCESS table is confined to in-frame rearrangements and falls short of the full clone set. An unresolved V gene accounts for under half of the shortfall where checked; the remainder is of unknown origin. This sample has 150,000 to 200,000 clones in its table, and almost 95% of those were observed once. Of the sample, less than 1.5% is held by the ten largest clones. The input for sequencing was peripheral blood, taken on day 0 of AZD1222 vaccination. Every receptor here comes from an adult in good health.

This clone was picked up one time. V gene TRBV7-2 combines with J gene TRBJ1-6; TRBD1 aligns across 8 bases. The CDR3 is made up of 13 amino acids. Germline values: CDR1 SGHTA, CDR2 FQGNSA. V lost 3 bases to trimming and J lost 10 bases; unmatched junction nucleotides: 2. CDR3: CASSLDRVSPLHF. As DNA, the CDR3 is TGTGCCAGCAGCTTGGACAGGGTATCACCCCTCCACTTT. The full variable domain, with the rest looked up from reference TRBV7-2 and TRBJ1-6, is GAGVSQSPSNKVTEKGKDVELRCDPISGHTALYWYRQSLGQGLEFLIYFQGNSAPDKSGLPSDRFSAERTGGSVSTLTIQRTQQEDSAVYLCASSLDRVSPLHFGNGTRLTVT.

This clone occurred once. This sequence joins TRBV2 and TRBJ2-2; D call uncertain. The CDR3 loop spans 13 amino acids. Germline V gene data show CDR1 as SNHLY and CDR2 as FYNNEI. V was trimmed by 6 bases and J by 8 bases, leaving 13 bases between them. The CDR3 sequence: CASRRFLEGELFF. CDR3 nucleotide sequence: TGTGCCAGCAGACGGTTTCTTGAGGGGGAGCTGTTTTTT.

In its sample, this clone was seen once. The J gene is TRBJ1-6, the V gene TRBV2; D may be TRBD1 (6 bases). With 9 bases removed from V and 2 bases from J, the gap between germline ends came to 17 bases. CDR3 size: 16 residues. Germline CDR1 reads SNHLY; CDR2 reads FYNNEI. CDR3 sequence: CARGAQGDTYNSPLHF. CDR3 in DNA: TGTGCCAGAGGGGCACAGGGTGACACCTATAATTCACCCCTCCACTTT.

The gene calls are TRBV10-3 and TRBJ1-2; D call uncertain. The CDR3 covers 13 residues. Per the germline V gene, CDR1 is ENHRY and CDR2 is SYGVKD. This CDR3 reads CAAGWEADYGYTF. CDR3 coding DNA: TGTGCTGCGGGCTGGGAGGCGGACTATGGCTACACCTTC.

V and J are TRBV5-1 and TRBJ2-7; D is undetermined. V lost 0 bases and J 1 base, leaving 11 bases between the germline ends. The CDR3 spans 15 residues. The germline CDR1 and CDR2 sequences are SGHRS and YFSETQ. The CDR3 spells CASSLALGFSYEQYF. CDR3 nucleotides: TGCGCCAGCAGCTTGGCATTAGGATTTTCCTACGAGCAGTACTTC.

The chain joins TRBV3-1 (or the pseudogene TRBV3-2) to TRBJ2-1; tentative D call: TRBD1 (7 bases). The V end lost 1 base, the J end lost 4 bases, and 17 bases lay between the germline ends. Germline values: CDR1 LGHDT, CDR2 YNNKEL (reference sequence). The CDR3 is 17 residues long. The CDR3 bases are TGTGCCAGCAGCCAAGGGGCAGGGGGGTTAGGGTACAATGAGCAGTTCTTC. It translates to CASSQGAGGLGYNEQFF.

This sequence joins TRBV2 and TRBJ2-5; TRBD2 is a possible D gene (5 bases). The CDR3 length is 13 residues. The germline V gene encodes CDR1 SNHLY and CDR2 FYNNEI. Trimming took 7 bases from V and 4 from J, leaving 13 bases between them. In DNA, the CDR3 is TGTGCCAGCATAAGAGGGATGGGAGAGACCCAGTACTTC. This codes for CASIRGMGETQYF.

CDR3 sequence: CSASLNRGKGTEAFF. CDR3 nucleotide sequence: TGCAGTGCTAGTTTAAACAGGGGCAAGGGCACTGAAGCTTTCTTT. The chain combines TRBV20-1 with TRBJ1-1, with 7 bases identical to TRBD1. The V and J ends lost 3 bases and 4 bases, in that order; junction bases with no gene match: 11. The CDR3 runs to 15 residues. Germline V CDR1 and CDR2: DFQATT, SNEGSKA (reference sequence).